The 30 T cell receptor beta chains reported below all come from one sample, sequenced in a study of blood T cell repertoires in COVID-19. This table comes from immunoSEQ multiplex PCR, and its TCRdb copy is limited to in-frame clones, with some not included. The table lists some 140,000 clones, around 77% of them singletons. Sequencing used peripheral blood. The source of these receptors is a human donor in a cohort sampled during active COVID-19.

The V call is TRBV18, the J call TRBJ1-6; 9 bases agree with TRBD1. Looked up from germline, CDR1 is KGHSH and CDR2 is LQKENI. The V gene end was trimmed by 4 bases and the J gene end by 6 bases; junction bases not matched to a gene: 7. This CDR3 is built from 16 residues. The CDR3 bases are TGTGCCAGCTCACGATCGACAGGGGGAGGTAATTCACCCCTCCACTTT. Encoded protein: CASSRSTGGGNSPLHF. Combining the CDR3 with reference TRBV18 and TRBJ1-6 gives the whole variable domain NAGVMQNPRHLVRRRGQEARLRCSPMKGHSHVYWYRQLPEEGLKFMVYLQKENIIDESGMPKERFSAEFPKEGPSILRIQQVVRGDSAAYFCASSRSTGGGNSPLHFGNGTRLTVT.

The chain is built from TRBV6-5 and TRBJ2-7; possible D gene TRBD2, 6 bases. The CDR3 sequence is 15 residues long. Germline V gene sequence: CDR1 MNHEY, CDR2 SVGAGI. V lost 7 bases, J lost 2 bases, and 18 bases lay in between. CDR3 DNA: TGTGCCAGCACTCGGGAAGGAGGGGCTACCTACGAGCAGTACTTC. Translation: CASTREGGATYEQYF.

The chain employs TRBV3-1 (or the pseudogene TRBV3-2) and TRBJ1-5, with D perhaps TRBD1 (5 bases). The V end was cut by 4 bases, the J end by 4 bases, with 11 bases between. This CDR3 is built from 14 residues. CDR1 is LGHDT and CDR2 is YNNKEL in the germline V gene (reference sequence). DNA for the CDR3: TGTGCCAGCAGCCGAACGCCAGGGAATCAGCCCCAGCATTTT. Translated: CASSRTPGNQPQHF.

The rearrangement links TRBV10-1 to TRBJ2-5; 8 nucleotides line up with TRBD2. V lost 8 bases and J lost 4; bases outside the gene matches: 24. The CDR3 runs to 19 residues. The germline V gene has CDR1 WNHNN and CDR2 SYGVQD (reference sequence). The CDR3 coding sequence is TGCGCCAGCCCCTCGAGGGGGGTAGCGGGGCCCCACCTTCGAGAGACCCAGTACTTC. Encoded protein: CASPSRGVAGPHLRETQYF.

The chain employs TRBV5-6 and TRBJ1-4, with no clear D. Germline V gene data show CDR1 as SGHDT and CDR2 as YYEEEE. The V end was cut by 4 bases, the J end by 5 bases, with 6 bases between. The CDR3 covers 12 residues. The CDR3 nucleotides are TGTGCCAGCAGCAAGCCGAATGAAAAACTGTTTTTT. Translating gives CASSKPNEKLFF.

The V call is TRBV25-1, the J call TRBJ1-1; 7 nucleotides line up with TRBD1. Germline CDR1 MGHDK, CDR2 SYGVNS. The V gene end was trimmed by 6 bases and the J gene end by 0 bases; junction bases not matched to a gene: 10. This CDR3 is built from 16 residues. The CDR3 sequence: CASSDPGRGLNTEAFF. The CDR3 DNA reads as TGTGCCAGCAGCGATCCCGGAAGGGGGCTGAACACTGAAGCTTTCTTT.

The CDR3 spells CASSWGPEAFF. CDR3 DNA: TGTGCCAGCAGCTGGGGGCCTGAAGCTTTCTTT. The J gene is TRBJ1-1, the V gene TRBV12-3 or TRBV12-4; possibly TRBD1 for D (6 bases). V gave up 6 bases and J gave up 6 bases, with 8 bases separating them. This CDR3 comprises 11 residues.

The CDR3 reads CASSRQQGGSGYTF. DNA of the CDR3: TGTGCCAGCAGTCGCCAGCAGGGAGGGAGTGGCTACACCTTC. This chain uses TRBV6-5 with TRBJ1-2; tentative D call: TRBD1 (5 bases). The CDR3 loop spans 14 amino acids. Germline values: CDR1 MNHEY, CDR2 SVGAGI. V lost 5 bases to trimming and J lost 7 bases, with 17 bases between them.

This rearrangement joins TRBV30 to TRBJ1-6; D perhaps matches TRBD1 (5 bases). Germline CDR1 and CDR2: GTSNPN and SVGIG (reference sequence). Between the trimmed V and J ends, which lost 0 bases and 7 bases, there was a span of 10 bases. The CDR3 has 14 residues. CDR3 amino acids: CAWSVQQVNSPLHF. The CDR3, as DNA: TGTGCCTGGAGTGTACAACAGGTCAATTCACCCCTCCACTTT.

The chain links TRBV19 to TRBJ1-2; 7 bases agree with TRBD1. Germline CDR1 is LNHDA and CDR2 is SQIVND (reference sequence). The CDR3 has 13 amino acids. The V gene end was trimmed by 3 bases and the J gene end by 5 bases; junction bases not matched to a gene: 3. The CDR3: CASSIDRDYGYTF. In DNA form, the CDR3 reads TGTGCCAGTAGTATCGACAGGGATTATGGCTACACCTTC.

The chain uses TRBV9 and TRBJ1-4; D might be TRBD1 (5 bases). The CDR3 contains 15 residues. Germline V gene data show CDR1 as SGDLS and CDR2 as YYNGEE. V lost 4 bases to trimming and J lost 8 bases, with 18 bases between them. CDR3 sequence (DNA): TGTGCCAGCAGCCCCTTTGGAGGGGTTCGGGAAAAACTGTTTTTT. This codes for CASSPFGGVREKLFF.

The rearrangement links TRBV29-1 to TRBJ1-1; no firm D call. This CDR3 has 16 residues. Trimming shortened V by 6 bases and J by 4 bases, and 24 bases separated the two germline ends. Germline CDR1 and CDR2: SQVTM and ANQGSEA. Written as DNA, the CDR3 is TGCAGCGTCCTCGGGATGGGCCCGGGTATAGGCACTGAAGCTTTCTTT. This translates into CSVLGMGPGIGTEAFF.

The rearrangement links TRBV6-5 to TRBJ2-7; 9 nucleotides agree with TRBD2. This CDR3 has 14 residues. Germline CDR1 and CDR2: MNHEY and SVGAGI. Germline trimming cut 6 bases from V and 8 bases from J; bases unmatched to any gene: 11. DNA for the CDR3: TGTGCCAGCAGCTCCGGGACTAGCCGCCTGCAGCAGTACTTC. This sequence encodes CASSSGTSRLQQYF.

The genes are TRBV2 and TRBJ2-3; 7 nucleotides align to TRBD1. CDR3 size: 16 residues. CDR1 SNHLY and CDR2 FYNNEI come from the germline V gene. With 1 base clipped from V and 2 bases from J, the junction kept 6 bases outside the gene matches. CDR3 region: CASSEEGQILTDTQYF. CDR3 nucleotides: TGTGCCAGCAGTGAAGAGGGACAGATTCTCACAGATACGCAGTATTTT.

This clone was counted between two and nine times. The V and J genes are TRBV14 and TRBJ1-2; D gene uncertain. Germline V gene lookup returns CDR1 SGHDN and CDR2 FVKESK. The ends were cut back, 4 bases at V and 3 bases at J, with 12 bases in the middle. The CDR3 loop spans 14 amino acids. The CDR3 loop is CASSPGETYYGYTF. CDR3 in DNA: TGTGCCAGCAGCCCAGGCGAGACCTACTATGGCTACACCTTC.

The V and J genes are TRBV25-1 and TRBJ1-1, with no clear D. Germline V gene lookup returns CDR1 MGHDK and CDR2 SYGVNS. The CDR3 sequence is 13 residues long. V was clipped by 8 bases and J by 1 base, with 11 bases between them. The CDR3 nucleotides read TGTGCCAGCGAGACGGAGGGGAACACTGAAGCTTTCTTT. Protein product: CASETEGNTEAFF. Filled out from reference TRBV25-1 and TRBJ1-1, the complete variable domain reads EADIYQTPRYLVIGTGKKITLECSQTMGHDKMYWYQQDPGMELHLIHYSYGVNSTEKGDLSSESTVSRIRTEHFPLTLESARPSHTSQYLCASETEGNTEAFFGQGTRLTVV.

The chain joins TRBV5-4 to TRBJ2-7; 7 nucleotides align to TRBD1. In germline, CDR1 is SGHNT, CDR2 YYREEE (reference sequence). This CDR3 has 15 residues. V gave up 6 bases and J gave up 3 bases; unmatched junction bases: 12. The CDR3 here is CASNTDRVGDYEQYF. CDR3 in DNA: TGTGCCAGCAACACAGACAGGGTGGGGGACTACGAGCAGTACTTC.

The chain is built from TRBV5-1 and TRBJ1-2, with 8 bases identical to TRBD1. The CDR3 is 14 amino acids. V gave up 4 bases and J gave up 6 bases; unmatched junction bases: 8. The germline CDR1 and CDR2 sequences are SGHRS and YFSETQ. Here the CDR3 DNA reads TGCGCCAGCAGCACAAACGGACAGGGTAATGGCTACACCTTC. This codes for CASSTNGQGNGYTF.

This clone appeared once. Here the CDR3 DNA reads TGTGCCAGCAGCCAAGGGGCTTACGGCTTTGAAGCTTTCTTT. It specifies CASSQGAYGFEAFF. This chain connects TRBV3-1 (or the pseudogene TRBV3-2) to TRBJ1-1; D is undetermined. With 1 base removed from V and 7 bases from J, the gap between germline ends came to 13 bases. Germline CDR1 is LGHDT and CDR2 is YNNKEL (reference sequence). The CDR3 runs to 14 residues.

The chain links TRBV15 to TRBJ2-7; a weak D match, TRBD1 (5 bases). V lost 5 bases and J 5 bases, leaving 13 bases between the germline ends. The CDR3 runs 13 residues. The germline gives CDR1 LNHNV, CDR2 YYDKDF (reference sequence). The CDR3 DNA sequence: TGTGCCACCAGCGGGGATTGGGGCGACGAGCAGTACTTC. Translation gives CATSGDWGDEQYF.

V is TRBV6-6 and J is TRBJ1-1, with TRBD1 identical over 8 bases. With V trimmed by 4 bases and J by 1 base, 5 bases remained unmatched. CDR1 is MNHNY, CDR2 SVGAGI, per germline (reference sequence). The CDR3 loop spans 15 amino acids. CDR3 nucleotide sequence: TGTGCCAGCAGTTTATACGACAGGGGGAACACTGAAGCTTTCTTT. Protein product: CASSLYDRGNTEAFF.

V and J are TRBV5-4 and TRBJ1-6; no clear D gene. Germline values: CDR1 SGHNT, CDR2 YYREEE (reference sequence). CDR3 length equals 17 residues. V lost 9 bases to trimming and J lost 0 bases, with 19 bases between them. The CDR3 protein is CATSLGGPSSYNSPLHF. CDR3 sequence (DNA): TGTGCCACCTCATTGGGAGGCCCGAGCTCCTATAATTCACCCCTCCACTTT.

This chain links TRBV6-5 with TRBJ2-1; TRBD2 agrees at 7 bases. Germline CDR1 MNHEY, CDR2 SVGAGI. This CDR3 comprises 15 residues. V shed 5 bases, J shed 7 bases, and the junction held 11 bases outside the gene matches. The CDR3 nucleotides are TGTGCCAGCAGTCTTGGGGGGGGTCAGAGAAATGAGCAGTTCTTC. Translating it yields CASSLGGGQRNEQFF.

V gene TRBV5-6 combines with J gene TRBJ1-4, with D unresolved. Looked up from germline, CDR1 is SGHDT and CDR2 is YYEEEE. V was clipped by 1 base and J by 11 bases, with 12 bases between them. The CDR3 length is 13 residues. The CDR3 spells CASSLYTARKLFF. DNA for the CDR3: TGTGCCAGCAGCTTGTATACGGCGAGGAAACTGTTTTTT.

This chain links TRBV7-9 with TRBJ2-7; 9 nucleotides align to TRBD2. J gave up 6 bases and V 6 bases, and 9 bases lay outside the gene matches. The germline CDR1 and CDR2 sequences are SEHNR and FQNEAQ (reference sequence). The CDR3 loop spans 14 amino acids. This CDR3 is CASSQRGDGGEQYF. In nucleotides, the CDR3 is TGTGCCAGCAGTCAGCGGGGGGACGGCGGCGAGCAGTACTTC.

The chain recombines TRBV6-5 with TRBJ1-2, with TRBD1 matching over 7 bases. V was clipped by 2 bases and J by 6 bases; unmatched bases: 9. The CDR3 loop spans 15 amino acids. CDR1 is MNHEY, CDR2 SVGAGI, per germline. CDR3 coding DNA: TGTGCCAGCAGTTACCGGGGACAGCCACAAGATGGCTACACCTTC. This codes for CASSYRGQPQDGYTF.

The chain uses TRBV7-9 and TRBJ1-1, with 7 nucleotides matching TRBD1. Per the germline V gene, CDR1 is SEHNR and CDR2 is FQNEAQ (reference sequence). J gave up 8 bases and V 9 bases, and 12 bases lay outside the gene matches. The CDR3 sequence is 13 residues long. In DNA form, the CDR3 reads TGTGCCAGTCGGGACAGCCGAAAGCGGGAAGCTTTCTTT. This gives the protein CASRDSRKREAFF.

The CDR3 bases are TGTGCCAGCAGTGAAAGCAGGGGACGAAGCTACGAGCAGTACTTC. Translated: CASSESRGRSYEQYF. The chain uses TRBV2 and TRBJ2-7, with D maybe TRBD1 (6 bases). V was pared by 2 bases and J by 3 bases, with 14 bases between. The CDR3 is made up of 15 amino acids. CDR1 and CDR2 from the germline V gene are SNHLY and FYNNEI.

CDR3 residues: CASSVGLIGTDTQYF. Written as DNA, the CDR3 is TGCGCCAGCAGTGTGGGACTAATTGGCACAGATACGCAGTATTTT. V usage is TRBV10-2 and J usage is TRBJ2-3; 7 nucleotides match TRBD2. Germline V gives CDR1 WSHSY, CDR2 SAAADI. The CDR3 is made up of 15 amino acids. The V and J ends lost 4 bases and 1 base, in that order; junction bases with no gene match: 5.

In its sample, this clone was seen a few times. V is TRBV2 and J is TRBJ1-4; D unresolved. This CDR3 is 14 amino acids long. Germline V lookup: CDR1 SNHLY, CDR2 FYNNEI. Trimming took 6 bases from V and 8 from J, leaving 16 bases between them. CDR3 sequence reads: CASREFLNGEKLFF. The CDR3 region has the DNA TGTGCCAGCAGGGAATTCCTAAACGGGGAAAAACTGTTTTTT.